The clone carrying this T cell receptor (beta chain) was observed many times. Trimming at V came to 3 bases and at J to 2 bases, leaving 7 bases not matched to a gene. This CDR3 contains 14 residues. CDR1 is DFQATT, CDR2 SNEGSKA, per germline (reference sequence). This sample was included in a study of neurological immune-mediated disorders. By 5'RACE with 10-nucleotide random UMIs, the cDNA was made. In TCRdb, the 5' RACE reads were re-called with MiXCR into one record per CDR3 protein. The data show fewer than 65,000 distinct CDR3 sequences, roughly 4.4% seen once. The genes are TRBV20-1 and TRBJ2-7, with 7 bases identical to TRBD1. Sequenced input: PBMCs. The receptor was derived from a man between 45 and 60 years old with multiple sclerosis. Here the CDR3 DNA reads TGCAGTGCTAGTTCCAGGGACAGCGCCTACGAGCAGTACTTC. Translation: CSASSRDSAYEQYF.